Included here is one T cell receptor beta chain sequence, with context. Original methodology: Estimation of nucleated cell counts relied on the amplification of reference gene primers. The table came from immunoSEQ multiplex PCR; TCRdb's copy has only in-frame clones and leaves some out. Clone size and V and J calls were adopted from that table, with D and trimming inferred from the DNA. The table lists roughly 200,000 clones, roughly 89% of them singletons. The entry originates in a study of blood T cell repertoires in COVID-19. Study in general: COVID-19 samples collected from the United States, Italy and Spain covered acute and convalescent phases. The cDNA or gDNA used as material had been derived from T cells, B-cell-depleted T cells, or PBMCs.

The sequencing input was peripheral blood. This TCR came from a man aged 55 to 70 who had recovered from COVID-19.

The CDR3 spells CASSQDFSSDTQYF. The CDR3 coding sequence is TGTGCCAGCAGCCAAGATTTTAGTTCAGATACGCAGTATTTT. The chain combines TRBV3-1 (or the pseudogene TRBV3-2) with TRBJ2-3, with D uncertain. Germline CDR1 LGHDT, CDR2 YNNKEL (reference sequence). V lost 0 bases and J lost 4, with 8 bases in between. The CDR3 length is 14 residues.